The 30 T cell receptor beta chains presented below share a single source sample, sequenced in a study of long-term antiretroviral therapy in people with HIV. Sequencing relied on immunoSEQ assay v3.0, run at survey level. Clones were read by immunoSEQ multiplex PCR, and TCRdb kept only the in-frame ones, dropping some. The sample includes some 24,000 clones, roughly 86% of them seen just once. This material consisted of unsorted PBMCs, taken 1.8 years before starting antiretroviral therapy. The source is a man aged 45 to 65 with HIV.

The rearrangement joins TRBV10-3 to TRBJ2-3, with a possible D match to TRBD1 (7 bases). Germline CDR1 ENHRY, CDR2 SYGVKD. The CDR3 loop spans 20 amino acids. Trimming left V 5 bases short and J 5 bases short, with 32 bases between. This CDR3 is CAISPPRWSGGGSRKDTQYF. The CDR3 nucleotides are TGTGCCATCAGTCCCCCCCGGTGGTCAGGGGGAGGAAGTAGGAAAGATACGCAGTATTTT.

The chain recombines TRBV4-2 with TRBJ2-2; TRBD1 is a possible D gene (5 bases). This CDR3 spans 17 amino acids. CDR1 is LGHNA, CDR2 YNFKEQ, per germline. V lost 3 bases and J 6 bases, leaving 20 bases between the germline ends. CDR3: CASSHRPGSGSAGELFF. In nucleotides, the CDR3 is TGTGCCAGCAGCCACCGTCCAGGGTCGGGTTCGGCCGGGGAGCTGTTTTTT.

This chain links TRBV10-3 with TRBJ2-7; 8 nucleotides line up with TRBD1. The germline gives CDR1 ENHRY, CDR2 SYGVKD. V gave up 0 bases and J gave up 5 bases; unmatched junction bases: 9. This CDR3 has 16 residues. CDR3: CAISESSGQGQDEQYF. In DNA, the CDR3 is TGTGCCATCAGTGAGTCAAGTGGACAGGGCCAGGACGAGCAGTACTTC.

The rearrangement joins TRBV10-3 to TRBJ2-2; D ambiguous. In germline, CDR1 is ENHRY, CDR2 SYGVKD. Trimming stripped 4 bases from V and 0 bases from J, with 6 bases between. CDR3 length: 14 residues. This CDR3 reads CAISGSTNTGELFF. CDR3 nucleotide sequence: TGTGCCATCAGTGGTTCGACGAACACCGGGGAGCTGTTTTTT.

The chain links TRBV12-2 to TRBJ2-1. TRBV12-2 is a pseudogene locus. The CDR3 sequence is 15 residues long. The CDR3 reads CASRSKGAPLNEQFF. CDR3 DNA: TGTGCAAGTCGCTCCAAGGGTGCCCCGCTCAATGAGCAGTTCTTC.

The chain links TRBV1 to TRBJ2-5; the listed D gene, TRBD2, was not tested against the DNA. TRBV1 represents a pseudogene. This CDR3 comprises 16 residues. The CDR3 DNA follows: TGCACCAGCAGCCAAGATGTTTCTAGCGGCCAAGAGACCCAGTACTTC. Amino acid sequence: CTSSQDVSSGQETQYF.

This clone was seen once. The chain combines TRBV7-7 with TRBJ2-2, with TRBD1 as a possible D gene (6 bases). V was pared by 5 bases and J by 4 bases, with 11 bases between. Germline lookup yields CDR1 SSHAT and CDR2 FNYEAQ (reference sequence). The CDR3 spans 14 residues. The CDR3 nucleotides are TGTGCCAGCAGCGCAACAGGGTTCACCGGGGAGCTGTTTTTT. This codes for CASSATGFTGELFF. Full variable domain (outside the CDR3, taken from reference TRBV7-7 and TRBJ2-2): GAGVSQSPRYKVTKRGQDVTLRCDPISSHATLYWYQQALGQGPEFLTYFNYEAQPDKSGLPSDRFSAERPEGSISTLTIQRTEQRDSAMYRCASSATGFTGELFFGEGSRLTVL.

The gene calls are TRBV15 and TRBJ1-1, with D unclear. V gave up 0 bases and J gave up 2 bases, with 10 bases separating them. Germline V gene sequence: CDR1 LNHNV, CDR2 YYDKDF (reference sequence). The length of the CDR3 is 15 residues. The CDR3 DNA sequence: TGTGCCACCAGCAGAGATAAGTGGGGAAACACTGAAGCTTTCTTT. Translating it yields CATSRDKWGNTEAFF.

This rearrangement joins TRBV11-2 to TRBJ2-7, with 8 bases fitting TRBD2. The trim removed 0 bases at V and 9 bases at J, leaving 10 bases unmatched. In germline, CDR1 is SGHAT, CDR2 FQNNGV. This CDR3 spans 15 amino acids. CDR3 protein: CASSLDRGGVMSQYF. The CDR3 nucleotides are TGTGCCAGCAGCTTAGACCGGGGGGGAGTGATGTCGCAGTACTTC. Full variable domain (outside the CDR3, taken from reference TRBV11-2 and TRBJ2-7): EAGVAQSPRYKIIEKRQSVAFWCNPISGHATLYWYQQILGQGPKLLIQFQNNGVVDDSQLPKDRFSAERLKGVDSTLKIQPAKLEDSAVYLCASSLDRGGVMSQYFGPGTRLTVT.

This chain joins TRBV21-1 and TRBJ2-7; TRBD2, the table's D call, was not compared with the DNA. TRBV21-1 is a pseudogene locus. There are 16 residues in the CDR3. The CDR3 sequence is CASTRYRLKSSYEQYF. The CDR3 nucleotides read TGTGCCAGCACCCGATACCGACTGAAAAGCTCCTACGAGCAGTACTTC.

As to this clone: This sample includes further DNA sequences coding for the same CDR3. The chain joins TRBV11-2 to TRBJ1-2; 8 nucleotides line up with TRBD1. V was pared by 0 bases and J by 5 bases, with 5 bases of the junction left unmatched. Germline CDR1 and CDR2: SGHAT and FQNNGV. The CDR3 spans 15 residues. DNA for the CDR3: TGTGCCAGCAGCTTAGAAGGGACAGGTTTTTATGGCTACACCTTC. Protein sequence: CASSLEGTGFYGYTF.

This clone was recorded only once. The chain joins TRBV4-1 to TRBJ1-5; no clear D gene. The CDR3 runs 14 residues. V lost 0 bases and J lost 6, with 9 bases in between. From germline, CDR1 is MGHRA and CDR2 YSYEKL. CDR3 bases: TGCGCCAGCAGCCAAGACCTCCCGAGTCAGCCCCAGCATTTT. Its protein product is CASSQDLPSQPQHF.

The chain combines TRBV28 with TRBJ1-5; possibly TRBD1 for D (6 bases). The V gene's germline CDR1 is MDHEN and CDR2 SYDVKM. The CDR3 sequence is 14 residues long. With 5 bases removed from V and 4 bases from J, the gap between germline ends came to 12 bases. CDR3 DNA: TGTGCCAGCAGTGGGGGGGCTGGGAATCAGCCCCAGCATTTT. Translated: CASSGGAGNQPQHF.

The chain joins TRBV5-6 to TRBJ2-5; 9 bases match TRBD1. The CDR3 extends over 15 amino acids. V lost 2 bases to trimming and J lost 4 bases; unmatched junction nucleotides: 6. Germline assignment: CDR1 SGHDT and CDR2 YYEEEE. For the CDR3, the DNA is TGTGCCAGCAGCTTACCGGGACAGGGTCGAGAGACCCAGTACTTC. Protein sequence: CASSLPGQGRETQYF.

This chain connects TRBV15 to TRBJ1-2, with D uncertain. The V gene's germline CDR1 is LNHNV and CDR2 YYDKDF (reference sequence). Trimming removed 0 bases from V and 2 bases from J, with 4 bases in between. CDR3 length: 13 residues. The CDR3, as DNA: TGTGCCACCAGCAGAGATCTCAACTATGGCTACACCTTC. Its translation: CATSRDLNYGYTF.

V usage is TRBV7-3 and J usage is TRBJ1-1; D uncertain. Germline CDR1 SGHTA, CDR2 FQGTGA. The CDR3 has 15 amino acids. The ends were cut back, 5 bases at V and 0 bases at J, with 13 bases in the middle. The CDR3 DNA reads TGTGCCAGCAGCCCCGACGGACGGCTGAACACTGAAGCTTTCTTT. It translates to CASSPDGRLNTEAFF. The full variable domain, completed using reference TRBV7-3 and TRBJ1-1, is GAGVSQTPSNKVTEKGKYVELRCDPISGHTALYWYRQSLGQGPEFLIYFQGTGAADDSGLPNDRFFAVRPEGSVSTLKIQRTERGDSAVYLCASSPDGRLNTEAFFGQGTRLTVV.

The rearrangement uses TRBV7-6 and TRBJ2-2, with TRBD2 identical over 9 bases. V gave up 1 base and J gave up 0 bases; unmatched junction bases: 6. Per germline, CDR1 SGHVS and CDR2 FNYEAQ. The CDR3 runs 18 residues. CDR3 DNA: TGTGCCAGCAGCTTAGGGATTAGCGGGGGCGCGAACACCGGGGAGCTGTTTTTT. Residues: CASSLGISGGANTGELFF.

This sequence joins TRBV28 and TRBJ2-7; D call uncertain. The CDR3 loop spans 13 amino acids. CDR1 MDHEN and CDR2 SYDVKM come from the germline V gene. Trimming left V 1 base short and J 2 bases short, with 6 bases between. The CDR3 DNA sequence: TGTGCCAGCAGTTTATTTCGAGCCTACGAGCAGTACTTC. It translates to CASSLFRAYEQYF.

The CDR3 spells CATSTRTGTGELFF. The CDR3, as DNA: TGTGCCACCAGCACACGGACGGGCACCGGGGAGCTGTTTTTT. V and J are TRBV15 and TRBJ2-2; D is unresolved. CDR1 and CDR2 from the germline V gene are LNHNV and YYDKDF (reference sequence). Trimming shortened V by 4 bases and J by 4 bases, and 10 bases separated the two germline ends. CDR3 size: 14 residues.

This chain links TRBV6-7 with TRBJ2-7; D call uncertain. TRBV6-7 is an ORF, with its function uncertain. Trimming left V 4 bases short and J 2 bases short, with 21 bases between. This CDR3 contains 17 residues. CDR3 amino acids: CASSSPPVILQPYEQYF. CDR3 nucleotide sequence: TGTGCCAGCAGTTCCCCCCCCGTGATACTACAACCCTACGAGCAGTACTTC.

The V and J genes are TRBV19 and TRBJ1-5; D possibly corresponds to TRBD1 (6 bases). Trimming cost V 2 bases and J 0 bases, with 11 bases left between them. The length of the CDR3 is 16 residues. The germline V gene has CDR1 LNHDA and CDR2 SQIVND (reference sequence). The CDR3 region has the DNA TGTGCCAGTAGTATAAGATCAGGGGATAGCAATCAGCCCCAGCATTTT. Its translation is CASSIRSGDSNQPQHF.

In its sample, this clone was seen once. The chain has TRBV10-1 and TRBJ2-1, with TRBD2 matching 13 bases. Germline trimming cut 6 bases from V and 2 bases from J; bases unmatched to any gene: 10. Germline loops: CDR1 WNHNN, CDR2 SYGVQD (reference sequence). The CDR3 is 18 residues long. Written as DNA, the CDR3 is TGCGCCAGCAGCCCTGGACTAGCGGGAGAGGGAACCTACAATGAGCAGTTCTTC. As protein: CASSPGLAGEGTYNEQFF.

This clone came up once. In DNA, the CDR3 is TGTGCCAGCAGCTTGGGCGGGATGGAGTTCTTC. It is translated as CASSLGGMEFF. The rearrangement links TRBV11-2 to TRBJ2-1; the D gene is possibly TRBD2 (6 bases). The CDR3 sequence is 11 residues long. V lost 3 bases and J lost 14, with 11 bases in between. Germline V gene data show CDR1 as SGHAT and CDR2 as FQNNGV.

The chain is built from TRBV2 and TRBJ2-5; D gene unclear. Germline-derived CDR1 and CDR2 are SNHLY and FYNNEI. This CDR3 contains 12 residues. Between the trimmed V and J ends, which lost 4 bases and 6 bases, there was a span of 9 bases. The CDR3: CASSVIGKTQYF. In DNA form, the CDR3 reads TGTGCCAGCAGTGTAATTGGGAAGACCCAGTACTTC.

This clone was observed a few times. V is TRBV4-2 and J is TRBJ2-3; 9 bases align to TRBD1. V gave up 4 bases and J gave up 2 bases; unmatched junction bases: 7. Germline V gene sequence: CDR1 LGHNA, CDR2 YNFKEQ. The CDR3 extends over 16 amino acids. The chain's CDR3 is CASSPRQGVLTDTQYF. The CDR3 DNA follows: TGTGCCAGCAGCCCACGACAGGGGGTCCTCACAGATACGCAGTATTTT.

The chain has TRBV4-3 and TRBJ1-5; TRBD1 agrees at 7 bases. The germline V gene has CDR1 LGHNA and CDR2 YSLEER. V was clipped by 0 bases and J by 6 bases; unmatched bases: 2. This CDR3 spans 14 amino acids. The CDR3 DNA reads as TGCGCCAGCAGCCAAGATCAGGGGGTTCAGCCCCAGCATTTT. Translated: CASSQDQGVQPQHF.

This chain connects TRBV5-4 to TRBJ1-2, with D perhaps matching TRBD1 (5 bases). The germline V gene encodes CDR1 SGHNT and CDR2 YYREEE (reference sequence). The CDR3 spans 14 residues. V was cut by 1 base and J by 3 bases, with 10 bases left in between. The CDR3: CASSLSQGHYGYTF. CDR3 DNA: TGTGCCAGCAGCTTGAGTCAGGGTCACTATGGCTACACCTTC.

CDR3: CAWTPPGFANQPQHF. DNA of the CDR3: TGTGCCTGGACTCCCCCAGGGTTCGCCAATCAGCCCCAGCATTTT. The gene calls are TRBV30 and TRBJ1-5, with D maybe TRBD1 (5 bases). This CDR3 is 15 amino acids long. The ends were cut back, 4 bases at V and 3 bases at J, with 16 bases in the middle. The germline CDR1 and CDR2 sequences are GTSNPN and SVGIG (reference sequence).

The chain links TRBV25-1 to TRBJ2-3; 8 positions agree with TRBD1. The CDR3 covers 13 residues. V lost 11 bases and J lost 4; bases outside the gene matches: 8. Germline values: CDR1 MGHDK, CDR2 SYGVNS. CDR3 in amino acids: CAAGTGGADTQYF. CDR3 in DNA: TGTGCCGCCGGGACAGGTGGCGCAGATACGCAGTATTTT.

A single count supports this clone. This chain uses TRBV9 with TRBJ2-1; no definite D call. CDR3 length: 11 amino acids. V lost 4 bases, J lost 5 bases, and 4 bases lay in between. Per germline, CDR1 SGDLS and CDR2 YYNGEE. The CDR3 DNA reads as TGTGCCAGCAGCACAAACAATGAGCAGTTCTTC. Its protein is CASSTNNEQFF.